Listed here is a single TCR beta chain. As yet, its antigen is unknown. This sample was included in a study of shared clonotypes between healthy human individuals. This CDR3 comprises 16 residues. V was cut by 4 bases and J by 4 bases, with 20 bases left in between. CDR1 and CDR2 from the germline V gene are KGHSY and FQNENV. The study, taken as a whole, reports: Relative to clonotypes present in all four donors, those not shared had lower generation probabilities.

The authors split each subset's genomic DNA evenly across several immunoSEQ plates. The protocol was immunoSEQ multiplex PCR, while the TCRdb copy is restricted to in-frame clones and leaves out a portion. The data show 2 million to 2.5 million clones, under 97% seen once. The sequence derives from a man between 18 and 35 years old in good health. Sequenced input: naive CD4+ T cells sorted from blood. Subset defined: CD45RA+ positively selected. The chain couples TRBV16 to TRBJ2-7; D is unresolved. The CDR3 region is CASSLRYTEPRYEQYF. The CDR3 DNA follows: TGTGCCAGCAGCCTGCGATATACGGAACCTAGGTACGAGCAGTACTTC.